The clone carrying this T cell receptor beta chain was counted once. In germline, CDR1 is KGHSH, CDR2 LQKENI. Losses at the gene ends were 3 bases for V and 2 bases for J; bases not matched to a gene: 7. This CDR3 contains 16 residues. These data are taken from a study of prognosis after radiotherapy for stage I lung cancer. On the study more broadly: Delivery of radiotherapy was by SBRT in 3 to 5 fractions at a biologically effective dose of at least 100 Gy.

With two-round multiplex PCR, TCR beta CDR3 sequences were amplified from genomic DNA. Each TRBV and TRBJ gene had its own primer in the first PCR round. TCRdb called the multiplex PCR reads again in MiXCR, with one record for every CDR3 protein. The data show 15,000 to 20,000 distinct CDR3 sequences, roughly 30% seen once. The gene calls are TRBV18 and TRBJ1-5; 7 bases are a match to TRBD1. The TCR sequence derives from a donor over 45 with non-small cell lung cancer. This specimen consisted of PBMCs, obtained before or after stereotactic body radiation therapy (not recorded which). The CDR3 nucleotides are TGTGCCAGCTCACCTCAAGGCACAGGGGGCAATCAGCCCCAGCATTTT. This encodes CASSPQGTGGNQPQHF.